The rows below give T cell receptor beta chains drawn from one sample of a study of stem cell transplantation in POMP-related autoinflammatory disease. Assay used: immunoSEQ multiplex PCR; TCRdb lists only in-frame clones, some missing. The sample has some 4,900 clones, roughly nine tenths seen once. The sample was CD8+ T cells from PBMCs, taken after stem cell transplantation. All receptors come from a human patient with POMP-related autoinflammation and immune dysregulation (PRAID). Some T cells may have originated in the graft donor. Each CDR3 is given with its conserved first and last residue. A D gene is named only where the DNA matches it firmly. Clone size appears in some rows only: once, few, many, or a class for an expanded clone.

j_call v_call d_call clone_size cdr3_aa cdr3_nt
TRBJ2-2 TRBV5-4 TRBD2 NA CASSRGLAGEGGELFF TGTGCCAGCAGTCGTGGACTAGCGGGAGAGGGGGGGGAGCTGTTTTTT
TRBJ2-5 TRBV27 NA NA CASSPYRIQETQYF TGTGCCAGCAGTCCCTACAGGATCCAAGAGACCCAGTACTTC
TRBJ2-2 TRBV6-2/TRBV6-3 NA NA CASSYSYPTGELFF TGTGCCAGCAGTTACTCGTACCCCACCGGGGAGCTGTTTTTT
TRBJ1-5 TRBV4-2 NA NA CASSQLDSVYSNQPQHF TGTGCCAGCAGCCAACTGGACAGCGTATATAGCAATCAGCCCCAGCATTTT
TRBJ1-6 TRBV7-8 NA NA CASSLVGGYNSPLHF TGTGCCAGCAGCTTAGTTGGAGGATATAATTCACCCCTCCACTTT
TRBJ2-7 TRBV27 TRBD1 NA CASSLGDSSSYEQYF TGTGCCAGCAGTTTAGGGGACAGTAGCTCCTACGAGCAGTACTTC
TRBJ1-5 TRBV24-1 NA few CATSTGPQPQHF TGTGCCACCAGCACAGGGCCCCAGCCCCAGCATTTT
TRBJ1-1 TRBV7-8 TRBD1 few CASSLGTGNTEAFF TGTGCCAGCAGCTTAGGGACAGGGAACACTGAAGCTTTCTTT
TRBJ1-1 TRBV13 NA NA CASRSGTNFHEAFF TGTGCCAGCAGATCCGGGACAAATTTCCATGAAGCTTTCTTT
TRBJ2-7 TRBV7-9 NA NA CASIQDEFRASYEQYF TGTGCCAGCATCCAGGACGAATTCCGGGCATCATACGAGCAGTACTTC
TRBJ2-1 TRBV7-2 NA NA CASSLGRAGPPNEQFF TGTGCCAGCAGCTTAGGGCGGGCGGGACCACCGAATGAGCAGTTCTTC
TRBJ1-1 TRBV5-4 NA NA CASSLGGGDTEAFF TGTGCCAGCAGCTTGGGGGGGGGTGACACTGAAGCTTTCTTT
TRBJ1-5 TRBV9 NA once CASSVGDSNQPQHF TGTGCCAGCAGCGTTGGTGATAGCAATCAGCCCCAGCATTTT
TRBJ2-2 TRBV27 TRBD1 NA CASSPGQGASGGELFF TGTGCCAGCAGTCCCGGACAGGGGGCTAGCGGCGGGGAGCTGTTTTTT
TRBJ2-7 TRBV5-8 TRBD1 NA CASSPRDRVHEQYF TGTGCCAGCAGCCCCCGGGACAGGGTTCACGAGCAGTACTTC
TRBJ1-5 TRBV4-2 NA NA CASSQALGYSNQPQHF TGTGCCAGCAGCCAAGCTCTAGGCTATAGCAATCAGCCCCAGCATTTT
TRBJ2-7 TRBV27 NA NA CASSLYPGANEQYF TGTGCCAGCAGTTTATATCCCGGGGCCAACGAGCAGTACTTC
TRBJ1-2 TRBV13 NA NA CASSFRGLEVTNYGYTF TGTGCTAGCAGCTTTAGAGGGTTGGAAGTAACGAACTATGGCTACACCTTC
TRBJ2-7 TRBV5-1 TRBD1 NA CASSAGQGAFEQYF TGCGCCAGCAGCGCCGGACAGGGGGCTTTCGAGCAGTACTTC
TRBJ2-7 TRBV3-1/TRBV3-2 TRBD1 NA CASSHPGQGEYEQYF TGTGCCAGCAGCCACCCGGGACAGGGCGAGTACGAGCAGTACTTC
TRBJ2-3 TRBV4-3 TRBD1 NA CASSPDRGRADTQYF TGCGCCAGCAGTCCGGACAGGGGGCGTGCAGATACGCAGTATTTT
TRBJ1-2 TRBV27 NA NA CASSFQGSYGYTF TGTGCCAGCAGTTTTCAGGGTAGCTATGGCTACACCTTC
TRBJ2-1 TRBV29-1 TRBD2 NA CSVSSGRMWNEQFF TGCAGCGTCAGTAGCGGGAGAATGTGGAATGAGCAGTTCTTC
TRBJ2-7 TRBV19 NA NA CASSRVGNEQYF TGTGCCAGTAGTAGAGTGGGGAACGAGCAGTACTTC
TRBJ1-2 TRBV6-2/TRBV6-3 NA few CASSYSGVNGYTF TGTGCCAGCAGTTACTCGGGGGTGAATGGCTACACCTTC
TRBJ2-2 TRBV9 TRBD2 NA CASSVAGTSGAGELFF TGTGCCAGCAGCGTAGCTGGGACTAGCGGGGCCGGGGAGCTGTTTTTT
TRBJ1-4 TRBV19 NA NA CASCSNEEEKLFF TGTGCCAGTTGTTCAAACGAAGAAGAAAAACTGTTTTTT